This passage covers 16 T cell receptor beta chains from one sample sequenced in a study of beta chain features in type 1 diabetes. cDNA synthesis used the whole RNA isolate, giving expressed TCRB sequences. Sequencing used immunoSEQ multiplex PCR; TCRdb keeps in-frame clones, though not all of them. The data contain about 230,000 clones, around 10% of them singletons. The sample consisted of naive CD4+ T cells from blood. These receptors came from a young woman in good health.

This clone was observed a few times. V gene TRBV6-5 combines with J gene TRBJ1-2; unclear D gene. From germline, CDR1 is MNHEY and CDR2 SVGAGI. CDR3 length: 15 residues. Trimming removed 0 bases at V and 7 bases at J, with 15 bases between. DNA for the CDR3: TGTGCCAGCAGTTACTCCTCAATCGTCAGGTCTGGCTACACCTTC. Translation gives CASSYSSIVRSGYTF.

V gene TRBV30 combines with J gene TRBJ2-1; 10 bases line up with TRBD2. The length of the CDR3 is 15 residues. CDR1 is GTSNPN and CDR2 is SVGIG in the germline V gene (reference sequence). With V trimmed by 2 bases and J by 3 bases, 4 bases remained unmatched. CDR3 sequence: CAWSPPSGSYNEQFF. In DNA form, the CDR3 reads TGTGCCTGGAGTCCCCCTAGCGGGAGCTACAATGAGCAGTTCTTC.

The V and J genes are TRBV9 and TRBJ2-1; weak D call: TRBD2 (7 bases). V lost 0 bases to trimming and J lost 0 bases, with 13 bases between them. Germline lookup yields CDR1 SGDLS and CDR2 YYNGEE. This CDR3 is built from 17 residues. CDR3: CASSVGGGGSSYNEQFF. DNA for the CDR3: TGTGCCAGCAGCGTAGGGGGGGGCGGGAGCTCCTACAATGAGCAGTTCTTC.

V usage is TRBV21-1 and J usage is TRBJ2-5; whether TRBD2, the table's D call, matches the DNA was not checked. TRBV21-1 is listed as a pseudogene. The CDR3 spans 18 residues. The CDR3 DNA reads TGTGCCAGCAGCAAAGGTATTCCTATGAGGGTTCCCCAAGAGACCCAGTACTTC. This encodes CASSKGIPMRVPQETQYF.

V gene TRBV30 combines with J gene TRBJ1-2; no reliable D call. Deletions cut 0 bases from V and 6 bases from J, with 11 bases between. This CDR3 is built from 13 residues. Germline V gene data show CDR1 as GTSNPN and CDR2 as SVGIG (reference sequence). The chain's CDR3 is CAWSVLLENGYTF. CDR3 DNA: TGTGCCTGGAGTGTTCTACTTGAGAATGGCTACACCTTC.

This clone was seen at least ten times. The CDR3: CASSGGQYQETQYF. In nucleotides, the CDR3 is TGTGCCAGCAGCGGCGGACAGTACCAAGAGACCCAGTACTTC. J is TRBJ2-5 and V is TRBV9; D is perhaps TRBD1 (6 bases). V dropped 3 bases and J dropped 0 bases, with 9 bases sitting between them. The CDR3 runs 14 residues. CDR1 and CDR2 (germline): SGDLS, YYNGEE.

The chain links TRBV19 to TRBJ1-1; D uncertain. The V and J ends lost 0 bases and 1 base respectively, with 9 bases between them. The CDR3 extends over 15 amino acids. Germline V gene lookup returns CDR1 LNHDA and CDR2 SQIVND (reference sequence). CDR3: CASSIERRPNTEAFF. The CDR3 coding sequence is TGTGCCAGTAGTATAGAGCGCAGGCCGAACACTGAAGCTTTCTTT.

In this sample, this clone turned up many times. The chain joins TRBV23-1 to TRBJ2-1, with D possibly matching TRBD1 (6 bases). TRBV23-1 is filed as an ORF, its function uncertain. The CDR3 loop spans 17 amino acids. Trimming left V 3 bases short and J 8 bases short, with 23 bases between. The CDR3 region is CASSHQGPGAIRDEQFF. DNA of the CDR3: TGCGCCAGCAGTCACCAAGGACCAGGGGCAATCAGGGATGAGCAGTTCTTC.

Only a few counts were recorded for this clone. V gene TRBV9 combines with J gene TRBJ1-3; no firm D call. The length of the CDR3 is 13 residues. Germline V gives CDR1 SGDLS, CDR2 YYNGEE. Deletions cut 1 base from V and 3 bases from J, with 5 bases between. The CDR3 loop reads CASSVNGGNTIYF. The CDR3, as DNA: TGTGCCAGCAGCGTAAACGGTGGAAACACCATATATTTT.

The table lists this clone with a few counts. This rearrangement joins TRBV19 to TRBJ2-2; 10 bases are a match to TRBD2. V lost 2 bases to trimming and J lost 6 bases; unmatched junction nucleotides: 12. This CDR3 is 18 amino acids long. Germline V CDR1 and CDR2: LNHDA, SQIVND (reference sequence). CDR3 nucleotides: TGTGCCAGTAGTATATGGGCCCTAGCGGGAGCCGGGGCCGGGGAGCTGTTTTTT. This sequence encodes CASSIWALAGAGAGELFF. The variable domain in full, with the rest retrieved from reference TRBV19 and TRBJ2-2, is DGGITQSPKYLFRKEGQNVTLSCEQNLNHDAMYWYRQDPGQGLRLIYYSQIVNDFQKGDIAEGYSVSREKKESFPLTVTSAQKNPTAFYLCASSIWALAGAGAGELFFGEGSRLTVL.

This clone came up a few times. The chain has TRBV14 and TRBJ2-6; TRBD1 matches 10 bases. The CDR3 consists of 18 residues. Trimming cost V 5 bases and J 0 bases; bases outside gene matches: 7. CDR1 SGHDN and CDR2 FVKESK come from the germline V gene. CDR3 region: CASSFGTGAYSGANVLTF. The CDR3 coding sequence is TGTGCCAGCAGCTTCGGGACAGGGGCGTACTCTGGGGCCAACGTCCTGACTTTC.

This clone was picked up a small number of times. V and J are TRBV5-4 and TRBJ2-1; 9 bases align to TRBD2. The CDR3 consists of 16 residues. The V segment lost 4 bases and the J segment 8 bases; nucleotides outside the gene matches: 13. CDR1 is SGHNT, CDR2 YYREEE, per germline (reference sequence). The chain's CDR3 is CASSPLAGGPVDEQFF. The CDR3 nucleotides are TGTGCCAGCAGCCCCTTGGCGGGGGGGCCCGTGGATGAGCAGTTCTTC. Full variable domain (outside the CDR3, taken from reference TRBV5-4 and TRBJ2-1): ETGVTQSPTHLIKTRGQQVTLRCSSQSGHNTVSWYQQALGQGPQFIFQYYREEENGRGNFPPRFSGLQFPNYSSELNVNALELDDSALYLCASSPLAGGPVDEQFFGPGTRLTVL.

This clone was recorded a few times. V gene TRBV10-2 combines with J gene TRBJ2-5, with TRBD2 identical over 8 bases. V trimming: 6 bases; J trimming: 4 bases; junction bases outside the gene matches: 4. CDR3 length: 13 residues. Per the germline V gene, CDR1 is WSHSY and CDR2 is SAAADI. CDR3 DNA sequence: TGCGCCAGCAGCGGGGGGGCTGGAGAGACCCAGTACTTC. Residues: CASSGGAGETQYF.

Only a few counts were recorded for this clone. This chain joins TRBV2 and TRBJ1-1; weak D call: TRBD1 (6 bases). This CDR3 region has 14 residues. Trimming took off 5 bases at V and 2 bases at J, with 12 bases between the two ends. In germline, CDR1 is SNHLY, CDR2 FYNNEI. As DNA, the CDR3 is TGTGCCAGCAGTACAGGGTTCGGAAACACTGAAGCTTTCTTT. It codes for CASSTGFGNTEAFF.

This clone showed up just a few times. The chain uses TRBV11-2 and TRBJ2-5, with a tentative D call TRBD1 (5 bases). V dropped 0 bases and J dropped 4 bases, with 12 bases sitting between them. This CDR3 has 15 residues. Per germline, CDR1 SGHAT and CDR2 FQNNGV. CDR3 sequence (DNA): TGTGCCAGCAGCTTAGACCGGGCAGGGCTAGAGACCCAGTACTTC. It encodes CASSLDRAGLETQYF.

This clone was seen a handful of times. V and J are TRBV2 and TRBJ2-5; 11 bases map to TRBD2. CDR1 and CDR2 (germline): SNHLY, FYNNEI. This CDR3 has 14 residues. The ends lost 6 bases at V and 5 bases at J; junction bases unmatched: 5. This chain's CDR3 is CASRVLAGVETQYF. CDR3 bases: TGTGCCAGCAGAGTACTAGCGGGAGTGGAGACCCAGTACTTC.